The 20 T cell receptor beta chains in this list originate from one sample, sequenced in a study of blood T cell repertoires in COVID-19. Generated by immunoSEQ multiplex PCR, the TCRdb table keeps only in-frame clones and is missing some. The sample holds some 200,000 clones, 86% seen once. The material sequenced was peripheral blood. The origin of the receptors is an elderly man with acute or convalescent COVID-19.

J is TRBJ2-7 and V is TRBV29-1; 11 bases are a match to TRBD1. The J segment lost 6 bases and the V segment lost 6 bases, leaving 13 bases of the junction unmatched. The V gene's germline CDR1 is SQVTM and CDR2 ANQGSEA. The CDR3 runs 15 residues. The CDR3 loop reads CSVDASGTGGFEQYF. CDR3 nucleotide sequence: TGCAGCGTGGACGCTTCCGGGACAGGGGGGTTCGAGCAGTACTTC.

This chain joins TRBV4-2 and TRBJ2-2, with 12 bases that match TRBD2. The CDR3 is made up of 17 amino acids. Germline CDR1 reads LGHNA; CDR2 reads YNFKEQ. V shed 4 bases and J 1 base; nucleotides not matched to a gene: 4. Here the CDR3 DNA reads TGTGCCAGCAGCCGGGTGACTAGCGGGAGGAACACCGGGGAGCTGTTTTTT. Encoded protein: CASSRVTSGRNTGELFF.

J is TRBJ2-1 and V is TRBV4-1; a weak D match, TRBD2 (5 bases). Deletions cut 0 bases from V and 0 bases from J, with 12 bases between. The CDR3 length is 17 residues. Germline V CDR1 and CDR2: MGHRA, YSYEKL. The CDR3 DNA is TGCGCCAGCAGCCAAGATGAGGGTCAGAGCTCCTACAATGAGCAGTTCTTC. Translation: CASSQDEGQSSYNEQFF.

V is TRBV19 and J is TRBJ1-1; D may be TRBD1 (5 bases). Germline assignment: CDR1 LNHDA and CDR2 SQIVND (reference sequence). V shed 6 bases and J shed 7 bases, with 24 bases lying between them. CDR3 length equals 16 residues. The DNA of the CDR3 is TGTGCCAGTAGCCCCCGGGCGGAGGGGAGATTTAATGAAGCTTTCTTT. As protein: CASSPRAEGRFNEAFF.

The chain has TRBV18 and TRBJ2-7; TRBD1 matches 9 bases. The CDR3 runs 13 residues. After removal of 6 bases from V and 6 bases from J, the junction contained 6 bases not matched to a gene. Germline-derived CDR1 and CDR2 are KGHSH and LQKENI. CDR3 loop: CASSLQGAVEQYV. In nucleotides, the CDR3 is TGTGCCAGCTCCCTACAGGGGGCGGTCGAGCAGTACGTC.

The gene calls are TRBV7-2 and TRBJ2-1; a possible D gene is TRBD2 (6 bases). The V end was cut by 2 bases, the J end by 4 bases, with 12 bases between. Looked up from germline, CDR1 is SGHTA and CDR2 is FQGNSA. CDR3 length: 15 amino acids. In DNA, the CDR3 is TGTGCCAGCAGCTTAATAGGGGACTTTTACAATGAGCAGTTCTTC. Amino acid sequence: CASSLIGDFYNEQFF.

This clone was seen just once. The CDR3 region is CASSLGQQGGNTIYF. The CDR3 bases are TGTGCCAGCAGCTTAGGACAGCAAGGTGGAAACACCATATATTTT. This chain uses TRBV11-2 with TRBJ1-3; weak D call: TRBD1 (5 bases). Germline V lookup: CDR1 SGHAT, CDR2 FQNNGV. This CDR3 spans 15 amino acids. Deletions cut 1 base from V and 3 bases from J, with 10 bases between. Based on the CDR3 plus reference TRBV11-2 and TRBJ1-3, the full variable domain is EAGVAQSPRYKIIEKRQSVAFWCNPISGHATLYWYQQILGQGPKLLIQFQNNGVVDDSQLPKDRFSAERLKGVDSTLKIQPAKLEDSAVYLCASSLGQQGGNTIYFGEGSWLTVV.

This chain links TRBV28 with TRBJ2-5, with 7 bases lining up with TRBD1. The trim removed 6 bases at V and 5 bases at J, leaving 3 bases unmatched. The CDR3 spans 12 residues. Germline V gene data show CDR1 as MDHEN and CDR2 as SYDVKM. CDR3 amino acids: CASRTGLETQYF. The DNA of the CDR3 is TGTGCCAGCAGGACAGGGCTGGAGACCCAGTACTTC.

The V gene is TRBV3-1 (or the pseudogene TRBV3-2), the J gene TRBJ2-1; 7 nucleotides align to TRBD1. Per germline, CDR1 LGHDT and CDR2 YNNKEL (reference sequence). The CDR3 totals 18 residues. The V gene end was trimmed by 4 bases and the J gene end by 0 bases; junction bases not matched to a gene: 12. The DNA for the CDR3 is TGTGCCAGCAGCCGAGACCAGGGACAGCGGAGCTCCTACAATGAGCAGTTCTTC. Residues: CASSRDQGQRSSYNEQFF.

V usage is TRBV27 and J usage is TRBJ2-3, with 8 bases matching TRBD2. The germline CDR1 and CDR2 sequences are MNHEY and SMNVEV (reference sequence). The V gene end was trimmed by 6 bases and the J gene end by 2 bases; junction bases not matched to a gene: 10. This CDR3 is 16 amino acids long. This chain's CDR3 is CASSRGGGLDTDTQYF. As DNA, the CDR3 is TGTGCCAGCAGCCGAGGGGGGGGACTAGACACAGATACGCAGTATTTT.

This clone was observed many times. The V call is TRBV6-5, the J call TRBJ1-4, with D perhaps matching TRBD1 (5 bases). Germline CDR1 and CDR2: MNHEY and SVGAGI. The CDR3 is 15 amino acids. Trimming stripped 6 bases from V and 3 bases from J, with 14 bases between. CDR3 sequence: CASRGGETPNEKLFF. The CDR3 coding sequence is TGTGCCAGCAGGGGGGGGGAAACCCCTAATGAAAAACTGTTTTTT.

The chain couples TRBV5-1 to TRBJ2-1; 9 nucleotides align to TRBD2. The CDR3 consists of 15 residues. V shed 0 bases and J 5 bases; nucleotides not matched to a gene: 3. Germline CDR1 SGHRS, CDR2 YFSETQ. The CDR3 DNA reads TGCGCCAGCAGCTTGGGCGGGAGGGCTGACAATGAGCAGTTCTTC. Translated: CASSLGGRADNEQFF.

The chain couples TRBV18 to TRBJ2-1; D remains ambiguous. Germline V gives CDR1 KGHSH, CDR2 LQKENI. V gave up 3 bases and J gave up 0 bases, with 9 bases separating them. This CDR3 has 15 amino acids. This chain's CDR3 is CASSPDQVSYNEQFF. Here the CDR3 DNA reads TGTGCCAGCTCACCCGACCAGGTCTCCTACAATGAGCAGTTCTTC.

The J gene is TRBJ2-5, the V gene TRBV24-1; weak D call: TRBD2 (6 bases). The germline V gene has CDR1 KGHDR and CDR2 SFDVKD. With 1 base removed from V and 4 bases from J, the gap between germline ends came to 12 bases. CDR3 length: 15 residues. CDR3 bases: TGTGCCACCAGTGATTTAGTCTTGGGGGGAGAGACCCAGTACTTC. It codes for CATSDLVLGGETQYF.

This sequence joins TRBV29-1 and TRBJ1-5, with D possibly being TRBD1 (5 bases). CDR1 is SQVTM and CDR2 is ANQGSEA in the germline V gene. Trimming removed 4 bases at V and 1 base at J, with 5 bases between. The CDR3 has 12 residues. CDR3 protein: CSVGGSNQPQHF. The CDR3, as DNA: TGCAGCGTTGGGGGCAGCAATCAGCCCCAGCATTTT.

The J gene is TRBJ1-5, the V gene TRBV28; D gene unclear. Between the trimmed V and J ends, which lost 2 bases and 1 base, there was a span of 12 bases. Germline V gives CDR1 MDHEN, CDR2 SYDVKM. The CDR3 is made up of 16 amino acids. This chain's CDR3 is CASSLRGTRSNQPQHF. CDR3 nucleotides: TGTGCCAGCAGTTTACGGGGTACGCGGAGCAATCAGCCCCAGCATTTT.

The chain combines TRBV27 with TRBJ2-3; D is uncertain. With 5 bases removed from V and 0 bases from J, the gap between germline ends came to 9 bases. The CDR3 consists of 14 residues. Germline loops: CDR1 MNHEY, CDR2 SMNVEV (reference sequence). The CDR3 nucleotides read TGTGCCAGCAGTCTGACTCCTAGCACAGATACGCAGTATTTT. It yields the protein CASSLTPSTDTQYF.

This rearrangement joins TRBV6-5 to TRBJ2-5; D is undetermined. Germline V gene lookup returns CDR1 MNHEY and CDR2 SVGAGI. The CDR3 loop spans 12 amino acids. The V and J ends lost 8 bases and 3 bases respectively, with 10 bases between them. CDR3 loop: CASGSVKETQYF. The CDR3 nucleotides read TGTGCCAGCGGCAGCGTTAAAGAGACCCAGTACTTC.

The chain links TRBV5-1 to TRBJ2-7; TRBD2 matches 11 bases. This CDR3 region has 14 residues. J was trimmed by 3 bases and V by 4 bases; bases with no gene match: 3. Germline V CDR1 and CDR2: SGHRS, YFSETQ. For the CDR3, the DNA is TGCGCCAGCAGCGTAACTAGCGGGAGCTACGAGCAGTACTTC. Its protein product is CASSVTSGSYEQYF.

V and J are TRBV24-1 and TRBJ2-7; perhaps TRBD2 as D (6 bases). The V end was cut by 7 bases, the J end by 2 bases, with 20 bases between. Germline V gene data show CDR1 as KGHDR and CDR2 as SFDVKD. The CDR3 is made up of 16 amino acids. As DNA, the CDR3 is TGTGCCACCAGCGACCTCGGGGGAGACCTAACCTACGAGCAGTACGTC. It yields the protein CATSDLGGDLTYEQYV.